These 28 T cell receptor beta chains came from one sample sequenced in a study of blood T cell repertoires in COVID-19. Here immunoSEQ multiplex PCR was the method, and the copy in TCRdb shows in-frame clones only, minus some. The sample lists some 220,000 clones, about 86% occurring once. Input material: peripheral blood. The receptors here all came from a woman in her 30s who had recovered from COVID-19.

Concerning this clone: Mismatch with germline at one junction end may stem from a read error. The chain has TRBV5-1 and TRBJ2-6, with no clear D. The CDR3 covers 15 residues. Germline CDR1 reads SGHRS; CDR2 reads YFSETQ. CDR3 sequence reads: CASNLELSGPNVLTF. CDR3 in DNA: TGCGCCAGCAATTTGGAATTGTCTGGGCCCAACGTCCTGACTTTC.

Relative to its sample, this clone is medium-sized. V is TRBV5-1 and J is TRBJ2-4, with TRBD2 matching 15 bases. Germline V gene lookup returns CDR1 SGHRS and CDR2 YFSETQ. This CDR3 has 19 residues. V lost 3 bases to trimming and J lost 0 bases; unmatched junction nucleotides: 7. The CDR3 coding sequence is TGCGCCAGCAGCTACCAGGGACTAGCGGGAGGATTAGCCAAAAACATTCAGTACTTC. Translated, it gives CASSYQGLAGGLAKNIQYF. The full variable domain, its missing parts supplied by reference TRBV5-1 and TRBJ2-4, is KAGVTQTPRYLIKTRGQQVTLSCSPISGHRSVSWYQQTPGQGLQFLFEYFSETQRNKGNFPGRFSGRQFSNSRSEMNVSTLELGDSALYLCASSYQGLAGGLAKNIQYFGAGTRLSVL.

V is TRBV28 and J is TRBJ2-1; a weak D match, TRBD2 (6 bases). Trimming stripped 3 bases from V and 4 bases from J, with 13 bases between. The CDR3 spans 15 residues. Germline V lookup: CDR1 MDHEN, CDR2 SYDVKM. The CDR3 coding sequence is TGTGCCAGCAGTTTCCTAGCGATAGGATACAATGAGCAGTTCTTC. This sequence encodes CASSFLAIGYNEQFF.

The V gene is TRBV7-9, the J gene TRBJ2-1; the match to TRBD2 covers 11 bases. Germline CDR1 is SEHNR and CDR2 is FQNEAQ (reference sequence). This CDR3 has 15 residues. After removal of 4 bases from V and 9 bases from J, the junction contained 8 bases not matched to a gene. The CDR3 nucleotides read TGTGCCAGCAGCTCGATAGCGGGAGGGCCGGCTGAGCAGTTCTTC. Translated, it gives CASSSIAGGPAEQFF.

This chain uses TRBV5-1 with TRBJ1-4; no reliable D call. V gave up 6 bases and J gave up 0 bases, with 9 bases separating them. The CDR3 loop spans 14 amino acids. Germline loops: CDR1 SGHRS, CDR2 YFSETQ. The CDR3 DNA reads TGCGCCAGCACCGCGACTTCAACTAATGAAAAACTGTTTTTT. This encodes CASTATSTNEKLFF.

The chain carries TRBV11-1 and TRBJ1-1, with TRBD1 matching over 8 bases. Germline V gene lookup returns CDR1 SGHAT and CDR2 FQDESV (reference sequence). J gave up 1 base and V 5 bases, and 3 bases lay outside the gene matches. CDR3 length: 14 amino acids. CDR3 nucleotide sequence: TGTGCCAGCAGCGCCGGGACAGGGAACACTGAAGCTTTCTTT. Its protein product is CASSAGTGNTEAFF. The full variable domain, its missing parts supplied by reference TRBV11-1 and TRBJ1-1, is EAEVAQSPRYKITEKSQAVAFWCDPISGHATLYWYRQILGQGPELLVQFQDESVVDDSQLPKDRFSAERLKGVDSTLKIQPAELGDSAMYLCASSAGTGNTEAFFGQGTRLTVV.

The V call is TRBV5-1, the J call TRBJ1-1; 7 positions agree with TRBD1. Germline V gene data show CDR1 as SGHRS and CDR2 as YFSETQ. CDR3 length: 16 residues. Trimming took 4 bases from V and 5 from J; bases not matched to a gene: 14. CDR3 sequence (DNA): TGCGCCAGCAGCAGAAGAGCCGGGACAGACGATACTGAAGCTTTCTTT. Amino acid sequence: CASSRRAGTDDTEAFF.

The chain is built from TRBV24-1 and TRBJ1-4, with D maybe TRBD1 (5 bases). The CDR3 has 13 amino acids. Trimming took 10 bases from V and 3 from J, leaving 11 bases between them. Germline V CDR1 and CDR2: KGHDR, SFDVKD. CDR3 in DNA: TGTGCCACGCAGGGATTTTCTAATGAAAAACTGTTTTTT. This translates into CATQGFSNEKLFF.

The chain's CDR3 is CAIMDRAGEQFF. For the CDR3, the DNA is TGTGCCATTATGGACAGGGCTGGTGAGCAGTTCTTC. This sequence joins TRBV19 and TRBJ2-1; TRBD1 agrees at 8 bases. The germline V gene encodes CDR1 LNHDA and CDR2 SQIVND (reference sequence). The CDR3 has 12 amino acids. The V and J ends lost 10 bases and 9 bases, in that order; junction bases with no gene match: 8. The full variable domain, rest sourced from reference TRBV19 and TRBJ2-1, is DGGITQSPKYLFRKEGQNVTLSCEQNLNHDAMYWYRQDPGQGLRLIYYSQIVNDFQKGDIAEGYSVSREKKESFPLTVTSAQKNPTAFYLCAIMDRAGEQFFGPGTRLTVL.

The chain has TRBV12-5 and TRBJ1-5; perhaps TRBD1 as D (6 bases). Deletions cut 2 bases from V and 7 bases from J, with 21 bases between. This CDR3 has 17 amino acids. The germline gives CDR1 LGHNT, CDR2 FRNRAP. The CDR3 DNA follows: TGTGCTAGTGGTTTGTCCATTACAGGGTTTGGCGGCCAGCCCCAGCATTTT. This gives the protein CASGLSITGFGGQPQHF.

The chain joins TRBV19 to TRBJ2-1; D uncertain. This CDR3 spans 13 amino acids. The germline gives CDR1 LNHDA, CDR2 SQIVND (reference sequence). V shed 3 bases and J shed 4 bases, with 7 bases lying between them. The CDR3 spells CASSMTFYNEQFF. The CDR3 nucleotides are TGTGCCAGTAGTATGACTTTTTACAATGAGCAGTTCTTC.

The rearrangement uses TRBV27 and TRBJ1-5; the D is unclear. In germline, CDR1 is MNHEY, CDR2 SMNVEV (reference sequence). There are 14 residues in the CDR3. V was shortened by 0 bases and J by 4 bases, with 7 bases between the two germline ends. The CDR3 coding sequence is TGTGCCAGCAGTTTATCGAGGGTTAATCAGCCCCAGCATTTT. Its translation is CASSLSRVNQPQHF.

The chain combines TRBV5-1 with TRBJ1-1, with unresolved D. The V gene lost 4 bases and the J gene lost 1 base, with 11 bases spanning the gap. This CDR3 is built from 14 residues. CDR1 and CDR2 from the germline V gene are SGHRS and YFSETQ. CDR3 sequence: CASSPLSENTEAFF. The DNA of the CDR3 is TGCGCCAGCAGCCCTCTATCTGAGAACACTGAAGCTTTCTTT.

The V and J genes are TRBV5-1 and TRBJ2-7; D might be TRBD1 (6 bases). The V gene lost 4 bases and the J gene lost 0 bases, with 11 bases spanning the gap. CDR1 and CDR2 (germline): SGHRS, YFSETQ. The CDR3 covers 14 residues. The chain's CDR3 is CASSQDRSSYEQYF. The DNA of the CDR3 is TGCGCCAGCAGCCAGGACAGAAGCTCCTACGAGCAGTACTTC.

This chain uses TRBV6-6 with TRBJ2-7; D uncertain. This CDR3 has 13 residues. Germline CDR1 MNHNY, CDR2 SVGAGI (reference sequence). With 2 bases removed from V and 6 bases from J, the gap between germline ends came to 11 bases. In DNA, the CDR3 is TGTGCCAGCAGTTACCAGGAACTGCTCGAGCAGTACTTC. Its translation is CASSYQELLEQYF.

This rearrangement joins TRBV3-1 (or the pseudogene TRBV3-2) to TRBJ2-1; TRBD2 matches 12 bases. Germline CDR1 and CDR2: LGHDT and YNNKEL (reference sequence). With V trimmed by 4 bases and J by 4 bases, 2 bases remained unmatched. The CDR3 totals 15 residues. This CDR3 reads CASSPTSGSYNEQFF. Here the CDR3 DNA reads TGTGCCAGCAGCCCGACTAGCGGGAGTTACAATGAGCAGTTCTTC.

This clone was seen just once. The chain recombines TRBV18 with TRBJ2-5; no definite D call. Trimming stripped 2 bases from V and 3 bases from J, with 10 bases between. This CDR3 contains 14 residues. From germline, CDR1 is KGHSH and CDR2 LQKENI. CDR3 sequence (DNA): TGTGCCAGCTCACCAAGTCACTCAAAAGAGACCCAGTACTTC. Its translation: CASSPSHSKETQYF.

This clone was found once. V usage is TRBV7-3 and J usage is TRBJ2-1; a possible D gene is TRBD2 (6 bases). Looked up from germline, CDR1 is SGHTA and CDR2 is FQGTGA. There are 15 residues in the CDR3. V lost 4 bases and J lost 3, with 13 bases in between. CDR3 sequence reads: CASSSRVADYNEQFF. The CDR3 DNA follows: TGTGCCAGCAGCTCGAGGGTAGCGGACTACAATGAGCAGTTCTTC.

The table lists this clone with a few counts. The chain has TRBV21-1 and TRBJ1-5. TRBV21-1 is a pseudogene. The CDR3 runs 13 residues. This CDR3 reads CASSSREAQPQHF. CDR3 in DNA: TGTGCCAGCAGCAGCAGAGAGGCTCAGCCCCAGCATTTT.

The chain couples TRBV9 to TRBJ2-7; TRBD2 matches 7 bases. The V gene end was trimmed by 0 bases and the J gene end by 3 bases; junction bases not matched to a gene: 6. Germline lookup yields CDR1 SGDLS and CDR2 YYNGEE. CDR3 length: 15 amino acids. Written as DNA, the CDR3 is TGTGCCAGCAGCGTAGCTAGCGGACCTTACTACGAGCAGTACTTC. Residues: CASSVASGPYYEQYF.

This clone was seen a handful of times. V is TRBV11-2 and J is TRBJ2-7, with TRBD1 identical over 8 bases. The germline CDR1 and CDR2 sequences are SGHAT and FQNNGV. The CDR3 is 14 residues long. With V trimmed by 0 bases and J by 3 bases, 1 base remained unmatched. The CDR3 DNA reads TGTGCCAGCAGCTTAGATACAGGGGGCTACGAGCAGTACTTC. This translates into CASSLDTGGYEQYF. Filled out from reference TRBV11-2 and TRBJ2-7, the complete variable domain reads EAGVAQSPRYKIIEKRQSVAFWCNPISGHATLYWYQQILGQGPKLLIQFQNNGVVDDSQLPKDRFSAERLKGVDSTLKIQPAKLEDSAVYLCASSLDTGGYEQYFGPGTRLTVT.

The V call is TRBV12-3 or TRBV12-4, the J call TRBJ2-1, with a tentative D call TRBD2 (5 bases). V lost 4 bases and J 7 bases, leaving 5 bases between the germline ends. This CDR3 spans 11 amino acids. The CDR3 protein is CASSSGNEQFF. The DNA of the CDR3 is TGTGCCAGCAGTTCGGGGAATGAGCAGTTCTTC.

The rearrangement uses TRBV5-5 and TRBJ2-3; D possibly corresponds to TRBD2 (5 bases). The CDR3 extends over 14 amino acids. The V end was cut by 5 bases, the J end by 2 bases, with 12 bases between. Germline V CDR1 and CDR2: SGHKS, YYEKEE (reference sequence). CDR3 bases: TGTGCCAGCAGTCCGGGATCAGTCACAGATACGCAGTATTTT. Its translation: CASSPGSVTDTQYF.

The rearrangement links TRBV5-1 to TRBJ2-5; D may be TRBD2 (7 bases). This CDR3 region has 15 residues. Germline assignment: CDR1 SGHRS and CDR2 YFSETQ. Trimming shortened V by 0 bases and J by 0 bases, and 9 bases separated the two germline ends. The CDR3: CASSLGGGYQETQYF. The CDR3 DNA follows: TGCGCCAGCAGCTTGGGCGGGGGCTACCAAGAGACCCAGTACTTC.

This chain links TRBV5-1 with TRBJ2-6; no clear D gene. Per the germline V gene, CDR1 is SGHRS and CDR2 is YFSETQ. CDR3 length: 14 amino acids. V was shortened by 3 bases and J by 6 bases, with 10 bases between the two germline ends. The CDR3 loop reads CASSYPREANVLTF. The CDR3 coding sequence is TGCGCCAGCAGCTACCCAAGAGAGGCCAACGTCCTGACTTTC.

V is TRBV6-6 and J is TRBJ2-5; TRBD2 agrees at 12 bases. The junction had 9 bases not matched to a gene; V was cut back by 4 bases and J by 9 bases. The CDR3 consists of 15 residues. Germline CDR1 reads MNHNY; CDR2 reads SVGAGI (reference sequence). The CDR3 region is CASSSGTSGPWSQYF. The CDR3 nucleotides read TGTGCCAGCAGTTCCGGGACTAGCGGGCCGTGGTCCCAGTACTTC.

Here the CDR3 DNA reads TGCGCCAGCAGTCGAGGACAGGCGACGGTCTATGGCTACACCTTC. This encodes CASSRGQATVYGYTF. V and J are TRBV5-1 and TRBJ1-2; 7 bases align to TRBD1. The length of the CDR3 is 15 residues. V dropped 5 bases and J dropped 4; count of bases not matched to a gene: 11. The germline CDR1 and CDR2 sequences are SGHRS and YFSETQ.

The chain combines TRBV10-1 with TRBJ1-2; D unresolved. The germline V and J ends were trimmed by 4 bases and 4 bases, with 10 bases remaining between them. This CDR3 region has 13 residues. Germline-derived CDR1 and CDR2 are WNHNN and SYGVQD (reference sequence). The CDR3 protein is CASSGAGTYGYTF. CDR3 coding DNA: TGCGCCAGCAGTGGAGCAGGAACCTATGGCTACACCTTC.